Described below is a single T cell receptor (beta chain) sequence and its context. This clone was observed a single time. This receptor's antigen is unknown. Base qualities are not at hand, and no much larger clone is one base apart. The CDR3 regions of human TCRbeta chains were subjected to immunosequencing. As for the original processing: TCRs in the repertoires were compared against a reference library of SARS-CoV-2-specific TCRs that had been generated with the MIRA antigen-specificity platform. Breadth was defined as the fraction of unique TCRs that were SARS-CoV-2-associated. Depth was defined as the fraction of total T cells that were SARS-CoV-2-associated. Using the MIRA data, every spike-specific TCR was mapped to the spike region that the TCR reacted to and assigned to either a CD4 or a CD8 class. Log10-transformed breadth and depth values were compared by one-way ANOVA with Sidak's multiple comparisons tests. What TCRdb holds here is the immuneACCESS table cut down to in-frame rearrangements. Part of the clones is not present; checked against another copy, under half of the missing clones reflect an unresolved V gene, and the others are unexplained. That table gives V, J and clone size, and the DNA gave D and trimming. This sample has tens of thousands of clones in its table, and approximately 85% of those were observed once. The ten largest clones take up approximately 24% of the sample.

This entry comes from a study of T cell responses to AZD1222 COVID-19 vaccine (dated by TCRdb to the early 2020s). Some background on the complete study: TCR sequencing was performed for 230 to 250 trial participants, of whom some 200 were given two doses of AZD1222 and approximately 26 were given two doses of MenACWY control vaccine. Trial participants were enrolled by age into 18-55, 56-69 and 70-plus year subgroups, with approximately 150, 30 and 60 TCR-sequenced participants respectively. The research as a whole found: Conclusions about previously exposed vaccinees are limited because only a handful of AZD1222 recipients were SARS-CoV-2 seropositive at baseline. After two AZD1222 doses, spike-specific TCR breadth and depth were significantly higher than at day 0 and than in MenACWY recipients. Most participants were white British and females outnumbered males, and the authors suggested that clonal diversity may have been underestimated. In the small 56-69-year group, the increase in depth fell short of significance, most likely because of low power. Vaccine-associated CD4 TCRs spanned the whole spike protein, with dominant responses in regions 160-218 and 743-854. Reportedly, almost half of the unique spike-specific TCRs recognized epitopes lying outside the regions that are mutated in the B.1.351 and B.1.1.7 variants. Because no samples from the day 14 peak response were available, repertoires could be characterized only after the peak T cell response.

The time point label on this specimen signifies: about 28 days (+/-7) after the second vaccine dose. AZD1222 recipients given second doses at about 4 weeks or at about 12 weeks were pooled, since spike-specific TCR depth and breadth were not found to differ between the two schedules. Vaccinee samples came from UK trials COV001 and COV002, including a single-blind randomized controlled phase 2/3 trial of AZD1222 (ChAdOx1 nCoV-19) in healthy adults. For TCRbeta chain sequencing, PBMC samples were collected from trial participants at day 0 and at day 28 after the second dose. Sequences were derived from peripheral blood, sampled 28 days after the second AZD1222 dose. The sequence was obtained from an adult who received the AZD1222 COVID-19 vaccine.

The DNA sequence follows: TGTGCCAGCAGGGGGGGGGTACATCAGCCCCAGCATTTT. Protein translation: CASRGGVHQPQHF. The sequence joins TRBV11-2 to TRBJ1-5; TRBD1 is a possible D gene, resting on 5 matching bases. Trimming removed 6 bases from V and 5 bases from J, leaving 11 bases between the germline ends. The germline V gene yields SGHAT for CDR1 and FQNNGV for CDR2. Its CDR3 holds 13 amino acids, cysteine through phenylalanine. The DNA shown is the 39-base CDR3, in frame from base 1.